This T cell receptor beta chain was captured in a study of blood T cell repertoires in COVID-19. Across the whole study: Specimens from acute and convalescent COVID-19 originated in the United States, Italy and Spain. T cells, B-cell-depleted T cells, or PBMCs provided the cDNA or gDNA that served as material.

TCRdb's copy holds only in-frame clones and misses some; the assay was immunoSEQ multiplex PCR. The sample lists about 32,000 clones; approximately 85% were seen once. This clone was recorded a few times. The germline V gene encodes CDR1 MDHEN and CDR2 SYDVKM. The ends lost 6 bases at V and 5 bases at J; junction bases unmatched: 4. CDR3 length equals 14 residues. Sequencing input: peripheral blood. The TCR was taken from a man between 60 and 70 years old with active or convalescent COVID-19. The V and J genes are TRBV28 and TRBJ2-2; 9 positions match TRBD2. CDR3 coding DNA: TGTGCCAGCAGCCGCCTAGCGGGGACCGGGGAGCTGTTTTTT. This translates into CASSRLAGTGELFF. Together with reference TRBV28 and TRBJ2-2, the CDR3 gives the full variable domain: DVKVTQSSRYLVKRTGEKVFLECVQDMDHENMFWYRQDPGLGLRLIYFSYDVKMKEKGDIPEGYSVSREKKERFSLILESASTNQTSMYLCASSRLAGTGELFFGEGSRLTVL.